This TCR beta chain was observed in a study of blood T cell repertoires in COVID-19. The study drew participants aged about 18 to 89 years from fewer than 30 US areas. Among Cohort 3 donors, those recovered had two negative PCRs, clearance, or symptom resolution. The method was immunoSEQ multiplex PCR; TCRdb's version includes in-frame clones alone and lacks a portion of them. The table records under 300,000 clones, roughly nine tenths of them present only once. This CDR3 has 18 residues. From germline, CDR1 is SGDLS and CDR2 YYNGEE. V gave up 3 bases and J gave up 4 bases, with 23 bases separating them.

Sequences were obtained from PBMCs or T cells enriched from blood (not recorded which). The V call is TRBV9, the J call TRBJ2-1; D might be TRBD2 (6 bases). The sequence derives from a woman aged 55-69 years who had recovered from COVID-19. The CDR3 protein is CASSALGLSSAGYNEQFF. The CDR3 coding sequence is TGTGCCAGCAGCGCCCTGGGACTGTCCTCCGCCGGTTACAATGAGCAGTTCTTC.